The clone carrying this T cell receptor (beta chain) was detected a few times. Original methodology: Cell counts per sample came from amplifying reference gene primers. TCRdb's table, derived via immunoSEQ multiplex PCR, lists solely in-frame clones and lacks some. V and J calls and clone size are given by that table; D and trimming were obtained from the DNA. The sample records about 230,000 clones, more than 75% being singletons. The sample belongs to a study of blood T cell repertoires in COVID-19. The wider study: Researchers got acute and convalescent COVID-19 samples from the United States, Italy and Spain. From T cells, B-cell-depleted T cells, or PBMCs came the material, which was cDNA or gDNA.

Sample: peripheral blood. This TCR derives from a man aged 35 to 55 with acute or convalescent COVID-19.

The CDR3, as DNA: TGTGCCAGCAAGGGACAGCACACCGGGGAGCTGTTTTTT. It translates to CASKGQHTGELFF. The chain carries TRBV2 and TRBJ2-2; 7 nucleotides agree with TRBD1. V lost 7 bases to trimming and J lost 3 bases; unmatched junction nucleotides: 2. In germline, CDR1 is SNHLY, CDR2 FYNNEI. CDR3 size: 13 residues.